What follows is one T cell receptor (beta chain) and its context. Its antigen remains unknown. V lost 1 base, J lost 1 base, and 11 bases stayed unmatched. In germline, CDR1 is SEHNR, CDR2 FQNEAQ (reference sequence). CDR3 length: 18 amino acids. These data are taken from a study of graft-versus-host responses after intestinal transplantation. Across the whole study: As for transplant type, recipients had multivisceral, liver-intestinal, or isolated intestinal grafts. Every transplant recipient was induced with anti-thymocyte globulin, then maintained on tacrolimus and steroids for two to four years. Study observations and caveats: With peak circulating GvH clone levels came an association with early post-transplant HvG declines.

TCRdb's table, derived via immunoSEQ multiplex PCR, lists solely in-frame clones and lacks some. This sample yields approximately 82,000 clones, of which roughly 89% are seen a single time; 0.1% belongs to the top ten. The genes are TRBV7-9 and TRBJ2-5, with 8 bases identical to TRBD1. Sample: unstimulated CD4+ T cells sorted from spleen or lymph node cells, taken before intestinal transplant. This TCR came from a human donor who received an intestinal transplant. CDR3 residues: CASSLVLGTGGLQETQYF. CDR3 in DNA: TGTGCCAGCAGCTTAGTCCTCGGGACAGGTGGACTCCAAGAGACCCAGTACTTC.